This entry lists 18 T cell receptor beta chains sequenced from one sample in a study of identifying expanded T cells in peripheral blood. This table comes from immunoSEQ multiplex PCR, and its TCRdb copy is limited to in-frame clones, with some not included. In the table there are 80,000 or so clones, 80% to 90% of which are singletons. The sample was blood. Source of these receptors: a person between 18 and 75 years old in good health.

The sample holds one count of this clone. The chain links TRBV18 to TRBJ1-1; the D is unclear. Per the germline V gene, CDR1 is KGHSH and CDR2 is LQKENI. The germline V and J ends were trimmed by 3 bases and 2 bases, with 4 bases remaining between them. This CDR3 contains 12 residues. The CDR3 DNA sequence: TGTGCCAGCTCACCCTTAAACACTGAAGCTTTCTTT. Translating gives CASSPLNTEAFF.

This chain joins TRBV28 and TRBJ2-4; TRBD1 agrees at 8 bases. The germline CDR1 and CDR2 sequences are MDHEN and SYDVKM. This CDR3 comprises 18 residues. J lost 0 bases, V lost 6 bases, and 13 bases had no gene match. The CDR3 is CASSATSGGAGAKNIQYF. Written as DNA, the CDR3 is TGTGCCAGCAGCGCCACCTCAGGGGGCGCAGGAGCCAAAAACATTCAGTACTTC.

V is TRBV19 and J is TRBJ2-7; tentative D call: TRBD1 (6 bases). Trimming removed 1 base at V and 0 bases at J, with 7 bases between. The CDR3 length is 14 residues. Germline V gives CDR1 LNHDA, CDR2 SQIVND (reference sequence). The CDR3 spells CASSIGDISYEQYF. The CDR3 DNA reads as TGTGCCAGTAGTATAGGGGACATCTCCTACGAGCAGTACTTC. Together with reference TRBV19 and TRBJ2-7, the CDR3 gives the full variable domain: DGGITQSPKYLFRKEGQNVTLSCEQNLNHDAMYWYRQDPGQGLRLIYYSQIVNDFQKGDIAEGYSVSREKKESFPLTVTSAQKNPTAFYLCASSIGDISYEQYFGPGTRLTVT.

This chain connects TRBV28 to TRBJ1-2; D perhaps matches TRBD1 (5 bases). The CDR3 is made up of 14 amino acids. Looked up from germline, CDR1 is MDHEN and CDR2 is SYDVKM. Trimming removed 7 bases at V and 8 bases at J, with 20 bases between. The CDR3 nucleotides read TGTGCCAGCATTAGTTTCGGGGGGGACGGCGGCTACACCTTC. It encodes CASISFGGDGGYTF.

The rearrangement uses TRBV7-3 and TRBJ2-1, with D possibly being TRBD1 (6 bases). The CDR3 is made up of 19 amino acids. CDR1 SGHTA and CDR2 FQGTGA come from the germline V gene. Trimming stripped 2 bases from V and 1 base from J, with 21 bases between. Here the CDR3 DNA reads TGTGCCAGCAGCTTAGATATCACAGGGTTCGGAAAATCCTACAATGAGCAGTTCTTC. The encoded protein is CASSLDITGFGKSYNEQFF.

The chain's CDR3 is CASSLVSSPGANVLTF. For the CDR3, the DNA is TGCGCCAGCAGCTTGGTATCGTCTCCTGGGGCCAACGTCCTGACTTTC. V usage is TRBV5-1 and J usage is TRBJ2-6, with no clear D. Trimming left V 0 bases short and J 2 bases short, with 9 bases between. Germline V gene data show CDR1 as SGHRS and CDR2 as YFSETQ. The CDR3 sequence is 16 residues long.

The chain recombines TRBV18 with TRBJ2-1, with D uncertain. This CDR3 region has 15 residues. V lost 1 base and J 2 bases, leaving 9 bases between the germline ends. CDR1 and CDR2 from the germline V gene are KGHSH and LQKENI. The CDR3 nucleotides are TGTGCCAGCTCACCACGTTCGGCAACCTACAATGAGCAGTTCTTC. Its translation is CASSPRSATYNEQFF.

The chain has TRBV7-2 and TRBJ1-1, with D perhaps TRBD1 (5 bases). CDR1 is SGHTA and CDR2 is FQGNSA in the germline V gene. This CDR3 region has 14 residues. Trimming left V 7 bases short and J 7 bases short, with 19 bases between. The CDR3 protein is CASTRGAQTGEAFF. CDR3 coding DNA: TGTGCCAGCACCCGAGGGGCCCAAACAGGTGAAGCTTTCTTT.

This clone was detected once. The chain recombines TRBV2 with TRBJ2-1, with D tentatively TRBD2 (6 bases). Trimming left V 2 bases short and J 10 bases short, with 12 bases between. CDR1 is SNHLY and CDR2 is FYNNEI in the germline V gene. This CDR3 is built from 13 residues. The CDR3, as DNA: TGTGCCAGCAGTGAACTACTAGCTCGGGAGCAGTTCTTC. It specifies CASSELLAREQFF.

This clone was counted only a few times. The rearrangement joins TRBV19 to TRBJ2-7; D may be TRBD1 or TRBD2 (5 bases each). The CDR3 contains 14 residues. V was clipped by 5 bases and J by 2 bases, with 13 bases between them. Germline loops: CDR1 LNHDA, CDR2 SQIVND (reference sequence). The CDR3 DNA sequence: TGTGCCAGTAGTTCCTGGGACGCCCCCTACGAGCAGTACTTC. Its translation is CASSSWDAPYEQYF.

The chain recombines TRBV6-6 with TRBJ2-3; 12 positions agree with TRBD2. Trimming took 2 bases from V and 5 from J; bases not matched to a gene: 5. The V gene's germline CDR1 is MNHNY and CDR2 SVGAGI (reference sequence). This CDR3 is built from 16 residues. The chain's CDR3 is CASSYPGLAGKDTQYF. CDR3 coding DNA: TGTGCCAGCAGTTACCCTGGACTAGCGGGAAAAGATACGCAGTATTTT.

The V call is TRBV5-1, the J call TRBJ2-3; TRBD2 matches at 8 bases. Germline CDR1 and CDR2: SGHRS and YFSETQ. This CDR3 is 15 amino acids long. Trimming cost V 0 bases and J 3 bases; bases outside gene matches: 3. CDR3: CASSLGSGSTDTQYF. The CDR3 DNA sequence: TGCGCCAGCAGCTTGGGGAGCGGGAGTACAGATACGCAGTATTTT.

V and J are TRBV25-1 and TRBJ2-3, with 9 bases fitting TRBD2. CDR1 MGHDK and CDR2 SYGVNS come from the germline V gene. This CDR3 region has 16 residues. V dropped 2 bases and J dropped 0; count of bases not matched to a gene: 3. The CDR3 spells CASSERLAGSTDTQYF. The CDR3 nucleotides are TGTGCCAGCAGTGAAAGGCTAGCGGGAAGCACAGATACGCAGTATTTT.

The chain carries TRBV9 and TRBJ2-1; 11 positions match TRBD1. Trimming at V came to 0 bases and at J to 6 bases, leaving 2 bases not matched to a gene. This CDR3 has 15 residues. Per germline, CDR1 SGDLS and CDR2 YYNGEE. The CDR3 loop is CASSVAGTGGNEQFF. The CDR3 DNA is TGTGCCAGCAGCGTAGCAGGGACAGGGGGCAATGAGCAGTTCTTC.

CDR3 nucleotide sequence: TGTGCCAGCAGCGTTAAGGGAAACACCGGGGAGCTGTTTTTT. It yields the protein CASSVKGNTGELFF. V usage is TRBV9 and J usage is TRBJ2-2, with D uncertain. The CDR3 length is 14 residues. V lost 2 bases, J lost 2 bases, and 7 bases lay in between. The germline gives CDR1 SGDLS, CDR2 YYNGEE.

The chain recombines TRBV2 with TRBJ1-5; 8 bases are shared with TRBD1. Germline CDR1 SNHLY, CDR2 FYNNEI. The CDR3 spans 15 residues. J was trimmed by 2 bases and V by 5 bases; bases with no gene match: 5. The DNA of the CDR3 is TGTGCCAGCAGTACCGGACAGGGAGGCAATCAGCCCCAGCATTTT. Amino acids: CASSTGQGGNQPQHF.

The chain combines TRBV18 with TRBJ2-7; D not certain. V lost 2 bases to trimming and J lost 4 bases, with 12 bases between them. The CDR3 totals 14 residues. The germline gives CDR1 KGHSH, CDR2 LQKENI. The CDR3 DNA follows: TGTGCCAGCTCACCAGACGGCACGGAGTACGAGCAGTACTTC. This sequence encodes CASSPDGTEYEQYF.

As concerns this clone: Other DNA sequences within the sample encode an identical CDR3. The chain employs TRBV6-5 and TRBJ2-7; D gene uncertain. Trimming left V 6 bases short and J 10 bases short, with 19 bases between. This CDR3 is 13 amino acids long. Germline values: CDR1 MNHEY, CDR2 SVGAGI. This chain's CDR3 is CASRGRNDETQYF. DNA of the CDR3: TGTGCCAGCAGGGGCAGGAACGATGAAACACAGTACTTC.